The TCR beta chain described here comes from a study of cytomegalovirus exposure and HLA in healthy donors. General study findings and limits: Several top significant clusters appeared, in a later analysis, to be linked to common viral pathogens. As confirmed in vitro, a few CMV-associated chains were specific for CMV antigens. A later analysis showed HLA-associated TCR beta chains outstripping equally common others in clonal expansion.

Worth noting for this clone: Its antigen is currently unknown.

V was shortened by 6 bases and J by 7 bases, with 9 bases between the two germline ends. From germline, CDR1 is LNHDA and CDR2 SQIVND (reference sequence). CDR3 length: 11 residues. The PCR was carried out with 60 Vbeta primers and 13 Jbeta primers. This table comes from immunoSEQ multiplex PCR, and its TCRdb copy is limited to in-frame clones, with some not included. Altogether 95,000 to 130,000 clones are present, about four fifths being singletons, with the ten largest covering roughly 1.5%. The clonotype originates from a woman between 18 and 29 years old in good health and CMV-seronegative. Sequencing was carried out using PBMCs. The genes are TRBV19 and TRBJ2-5; D is possibly TRBD1 (5 bases). The CDR3 bases are TGTGCCAGTAGGGGGCTCGGGACCCAGTACTTC. Its translation is CASRGLGTQYF.